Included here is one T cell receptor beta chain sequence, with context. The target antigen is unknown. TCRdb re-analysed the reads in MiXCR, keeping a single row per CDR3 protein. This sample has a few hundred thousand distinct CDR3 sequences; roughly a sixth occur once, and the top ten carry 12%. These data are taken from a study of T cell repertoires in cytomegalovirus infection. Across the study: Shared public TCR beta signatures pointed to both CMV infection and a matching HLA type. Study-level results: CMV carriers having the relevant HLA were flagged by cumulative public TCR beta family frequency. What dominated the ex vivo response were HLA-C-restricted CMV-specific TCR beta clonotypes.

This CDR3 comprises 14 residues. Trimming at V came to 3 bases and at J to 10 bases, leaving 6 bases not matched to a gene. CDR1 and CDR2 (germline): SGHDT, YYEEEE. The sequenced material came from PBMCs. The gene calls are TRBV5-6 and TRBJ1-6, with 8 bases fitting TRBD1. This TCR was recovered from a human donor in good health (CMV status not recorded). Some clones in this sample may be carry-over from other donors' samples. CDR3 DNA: TGTGCCAGCAGCTGGTGGGACAGGAGCTCACCCCTCCACTTT. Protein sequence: CASSWWDRSSPLHF.